This T cell receptor (beta chain) was obtained from a study of a mutant IDH1 vaccine in newly diagnosed glioma. On this clone itself: What it binds is not known.

Germline trimming cut 4 bases from V and 3 bases from J; bases unmatched to any gene: 4. This CDR3 comprises 14 residues. Germline V lookup: CDR1 SEHNR, CDR2 FQNEAQ (reference sequence). Only in-frame clones appear in the TCRdb table, and some are missing; sequencing was by immunoSEQ multiplex PCR. This table has over 45,000 clones, approximately 80% appearing once. Time point described: week 23, last vaccination. Mutant IDH1 20-mer peptide, at 300 ug, made up each vaccine dose, with topical imiquimod. The source of this sequence is a man aged 35-49 years with glioma. This chain links TRBV7-9 with TRBJ2-3; 7 bases are shared with TRBD1. Source: PBMCs, taken from a glioma patient whose treatment included an IDH1 peptide vaccine. The CDR3 is CASSSGTVTDTQYF. The CDR3 DNA reads TGTGCCAGCAGCTCTGGGACAGTAACAGATACGCAGTATTTT. Looking up the rest from reference TRBV7-9 and TRBJ2-3 gives the full variable domain: DTGVSQNPRHKITKRGQNVTFRCDPISEHNRLYWYRQTLGQGPEFLTYFQNEAQLEKSRLLSDRFSAERPKGSFSTLEIQRTEQGDSAMYLCASSSGTVTDTQYFGPGTRLTVL.